The clone carrying this T cell receptor beta chain turned up a few times. Its specificity is unknown. V was shortened by 6 bases and J by 6 bases, with 14 bases between the two germline ends. The CDR3 has 14 amino acids. The germline V gene has CDR1 MNHEY and CDR2 SVGAGI. This entry comes from a study of glioma-infiltrating T cells after dendritic cell vaccination. Overall study: Dendritic cell vaccine was injected intradermally three times, biweekly.

Sequenced by immunoSEQ multiplex PCR; TCRdb stores in-frame clones only, minus some. This sample yields more than 95,000 clones, of which around 80% are seen a single time; about 5% belongs to the top ten. Study conclusions and caveats: Few patients contributed both blood and tumor specimens.

Stated time point: after dendritic cell vaccination, including at tumor progression/relapse. The chain is built from TRBV6-5 and TRBJ1-4; D perhaps matches TRBD1 (5 bases). The sample consisted of blood, taken after dendritic cell vaccination. The TCR sequence derives from a human donor with glioblastoma. The CDR3 here is CASRTTGSHEKLFF. CDR3 coding DNA: TGTGCCAGCAGAACTACAGGCAGTCATGAAAAACTGTTTTTT.